This record covers a single T cell receptor beta chain. What it binds is unknown. Germline V lookup: CDR1 SGHRS, CDR2 YFSETQ. V lost 1 base and J 0 bases, leaving 20 bases between the germline ends. The CDR3 covers 18 residues. These data come from a study of cytomegalovirus exposure and HLA in healthy donors. Vbeta (60) and Jbeta (13) primers were used in the PCR. Libraries were prepared by immunoSEQ multiplex PCR; TCRdb keeps only in-frame clonotypes and omits some of them. The sample contains around 230,000 clones, around 83% of which appear only once. Whole-study results and caveats: Earlier results showed most TCR beta V segments being productive about 87% or about 30% of the time.

The source of this sequence is a girl aged 2 to 9 in good health and CMV-seronegative. Source material: PBMCs. V and J are TRBV5-1 and TRBJ2-7, with D possibly being TRBD1 (5 bases). The CDR3 protein is CASSLSGRGAIPSYEQYF. The DNA for the CDR3 is TGCGCCAGCAGCTTGAGTGGTAGGGGCGCCATACCCTCCTACGAGCAGTACTTC.